This T cell receptor beta chain was recovered during a study of blood T cell repertoires in COVID-19. Recruits, aged roughly 18 to 89 years, lived in 24 US areas. This CDR3 has 14 residues. Looked up from germline, CDR1 is SGHTA and CDR2 is FQGTGA. V was shortened by 5 bases and J by 1 base, with 11 bases between the two germline ends. TCRdb's copy holds only in-frame clones and misses some; the assay was immunoSEQ multiplex PCR. The table records approximately 150,000 clones, 84% of them present only once. Input material: PBMCs or T cells enriched from blood (not recorded which). The V call is TRBV7-3, the J call TRBJ1-1; D is ambiguous. This TCR came from a woman aged 45 to 65 with acute COVID-19. CDR3 nucleotide sequence: TGTGCCAGCAGCCCCAGTGGCGGGAACACTGAAGCTTTCTTT. Translation gives CASSPSGGNTEAFF.